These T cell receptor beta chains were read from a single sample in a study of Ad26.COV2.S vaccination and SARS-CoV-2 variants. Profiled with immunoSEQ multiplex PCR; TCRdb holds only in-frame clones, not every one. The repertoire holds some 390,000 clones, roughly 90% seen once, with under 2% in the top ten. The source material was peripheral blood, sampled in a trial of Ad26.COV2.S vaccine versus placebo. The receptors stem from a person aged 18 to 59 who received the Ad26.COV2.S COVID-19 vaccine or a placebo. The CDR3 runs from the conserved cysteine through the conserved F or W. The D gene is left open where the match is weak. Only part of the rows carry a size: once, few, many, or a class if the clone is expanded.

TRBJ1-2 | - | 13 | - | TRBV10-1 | TGCGCCAGCAGTTTCGGGACGGACTCTGGCTACACCTTC | CASSFGTDSGYTF
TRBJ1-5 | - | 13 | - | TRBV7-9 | TGTGCCAGCAGCTTAGGGGGGAGGCAGCCCCAGCATTTT | CASSLGGRQPQHF
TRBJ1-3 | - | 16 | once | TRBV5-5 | TGTGCCAGCAGCCAATCCCCGACAAACTCTGGAAACACCATATATTTT | CASSQSPTNSGNTIYF
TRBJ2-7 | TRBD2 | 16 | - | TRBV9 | TGTGCCAGCAGCGTAGCTGGGGGACTAGCGGGAGATGAGCAGTACTTC | CASSVAGGLAGDEQYF
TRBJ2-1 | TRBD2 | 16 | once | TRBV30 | TGTGCCTGGAGTCACGGACTAGCGGGAGGAAGGAGTGAGCAGTTCTTC | CAWSHGLAGGRSEQFF
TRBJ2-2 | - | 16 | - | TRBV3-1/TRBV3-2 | TGTGCCAGCAGCCAAGAACTAGCAGGGAGCACCGGGGAGCTGTTTTTT | CASSQELAGSTGELFF
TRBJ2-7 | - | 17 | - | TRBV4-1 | TGCGCCAGCAGCCAAGCAGCCCTTCCCGACACCCACTACGAGCAGTACTTC | CASSQAALPDTHYEQYF
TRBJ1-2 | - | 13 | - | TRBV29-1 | TGCAGCGTTGGTGAGGGGGGCGCTTATGGCTACACCTTC | CSVGEGGAYGYTF
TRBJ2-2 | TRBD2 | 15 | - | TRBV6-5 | TGTGCCAGCAGAAATAGCGGGAGAGGGTCCGGGGAGCTGTTTTTT | CASRNSGRGSGELFF
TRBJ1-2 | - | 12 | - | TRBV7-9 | TGTGCCAGCAGCTTACCGGGACATGGCTACACCTTC | CASSLPGHGYTF
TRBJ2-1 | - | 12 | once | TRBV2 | TGTGCCAGCAGCCTTACTAGGATTGAGCAGTTCTTC | CASSLTRIEQFF
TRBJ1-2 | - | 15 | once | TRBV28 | TGTGCCAGCAGTATTACGTCAAGAATGACCTATGGCTACACCTTC | CASSITSRMTYGYTF
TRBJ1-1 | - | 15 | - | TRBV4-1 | TGCGCCAGCAGCCAGCCGGGAGACAGAAACACTGAAGCTTTCTTT | CASSQPGDRNTEAFF
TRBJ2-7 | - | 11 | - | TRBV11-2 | TGTGCCAGCAGCCCCCGCTACGAGCAGTACTTC | CASSPRYEQYF
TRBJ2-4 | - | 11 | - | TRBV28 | TGTGCCATCCTAGCCAAAAACATTCAGTACTTC | CAILAKNIQYF
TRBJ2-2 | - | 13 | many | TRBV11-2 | TGTGCCAGCGGCTCAAGCGGCACCGGGGAGCTGTTTTTT | CASGSSGTGELFF
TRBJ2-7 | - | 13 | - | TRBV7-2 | TGTGCCAGCAGCCACGGTGCCTACTACGAGCAGTACTTC | CASSHGAYYEQYF
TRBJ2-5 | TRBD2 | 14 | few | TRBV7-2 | TGTGCCAGCAGCTTTTGGACTAGCCAAGAGACCCAGTACTTC | CASSFWTSQETQYF
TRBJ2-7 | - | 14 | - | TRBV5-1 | TGCGCCAGCAGCCTCGGGACTGTCAGGGGGGAGCAGTACTTC | CASSLGTVRGEQYF
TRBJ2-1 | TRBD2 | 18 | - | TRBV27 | TGTGCCAGCGTAAACCTAGGGGGTAGCGGGAGGGCCGAGCATGAGCAGTTCTTC | CASVNLGGSGRAEHEQFF
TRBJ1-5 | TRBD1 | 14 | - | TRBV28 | TGTGCCAGCAGTCCCCGGACAGGGCGTCAGCCCCAGCATTTT | CASSPRTGRQPQHF
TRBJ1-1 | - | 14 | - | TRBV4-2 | TGTGCCAGCAGCCAAAGCGAAGTGGGCACTGAAGCTTTCTTT | CASSQSEVGTEAFF
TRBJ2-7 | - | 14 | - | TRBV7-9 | TGTGCCAGCAGTCCCGTCCGGCGGTCCTACGAGCAGTACTTC | CASSPVRRSYEQYF
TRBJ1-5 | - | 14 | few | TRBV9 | TGTGCCAGCAGCTCCTCAGGGGCTGGGCAGCCCCAGCATTTT | CASSSSGAGQPQHF
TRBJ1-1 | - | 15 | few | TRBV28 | TGTGCCAGCAGCAAGATCGACAGGTCCAACACTGAAGCTTTCTTT | CASSKIDRSNTEAFF
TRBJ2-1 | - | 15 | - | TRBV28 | TGTGCCAGCAGTCCCGGGAGAAGGGCGTACAATGAGCAGTTCTTC | CASSPGRRAYNEQFF
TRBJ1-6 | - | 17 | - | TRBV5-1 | TGCGCCAGCAGCTTCGGCCCTACCGGGACAAGGAATTCACCCCTCCACTTT | CASSFGPTGTRNSPLHF
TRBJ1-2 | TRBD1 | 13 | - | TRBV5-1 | TGCGCCAGCAGCTTGGAAGCAGGGGGCGGCTACACCTTC | CASSLEAGGGYTF
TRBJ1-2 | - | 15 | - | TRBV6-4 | TGTGCCAGCAGTGAGGAAGCAGGGGCTAACTATGGCTACACCTTC | CASSEEAGANYGYTF
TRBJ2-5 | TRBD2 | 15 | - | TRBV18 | TGTGCCAGCTCACCGTCGGCTAGCGGGTGGGAGACCCAGTACTTC | CASSPSASGWETQYF
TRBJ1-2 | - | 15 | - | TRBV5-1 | TGCGCCAGCAGCTTGGACTCCGGCGGTGGCTATGGCTACACCTTC | CASSLDSGGGYGYTF
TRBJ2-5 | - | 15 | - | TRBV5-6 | TGTGCCAGCAGCTTGGGGACGGAGGGAGGAGAGACCCAGTACTTC | CASSLGTEGGETQYF
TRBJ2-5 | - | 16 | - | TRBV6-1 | TGTGCCAGCAGTGAACTAAACCTGGACACCCAAGAGACCCAGTACTTC | CASSELNLDTQETQYF
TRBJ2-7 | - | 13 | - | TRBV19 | TGTGCCAGTAGCCCCGGGACACCTTACGAGCAGTACTTC | CASSPGTPYEQYF
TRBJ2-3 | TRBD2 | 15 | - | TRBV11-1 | TGTGCCAGCAGAGGGGGACTAGCGAGCACAGATACGCAGTATTTT | CASRGGLASTDTQYF
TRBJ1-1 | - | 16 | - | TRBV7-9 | TGTGCCAGCAGCTTAGCCGGCACTGCCCTTAACACTGAAGCTTTCTTT | CASSLAGTALNTEAFF
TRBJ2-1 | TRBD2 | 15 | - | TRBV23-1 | TGCGCCAGCAGTCTGACTAGCGGGAGCGTCAATGAGCAGTTCTTC | CASSLTSGSVNEQFF
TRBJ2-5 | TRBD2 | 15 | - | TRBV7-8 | TGTGCCAGCAGCTGGGGACTAGCGGGCCAAGAGACCCAGTACTTC | CASSWGLAGQETQYF
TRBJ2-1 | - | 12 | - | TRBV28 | TGTGCCAGCAGTTTTCCCCCACGTGAGCAGTTCTTC | CASSFPPREQFF
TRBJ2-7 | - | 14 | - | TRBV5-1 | TGCGCCAGCAGCGGACAAGGAGGGAACTACGAGCAGTACTTC | CASSGQGGNYEQYF
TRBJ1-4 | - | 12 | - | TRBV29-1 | TGCAGCGTTCGGGGGCAGGGTGAAAAACTGTTTTTT | CSVRGQGEKLFF